The T cell receptor (beta chain) under discussion was sequenced for a study of vaccination effects on CD4 cells after COVID-19. Regarding the study as a whole: Convalescent patients in the study were few, and early post-infection timepoints were absent.

This CDR3 is built from 14 residues. The ends were cut back, 6 bases at V and 0 bases at J, with 10 bases in the middle. The germline gives CDR1 SNHLY, CDR2 FYNNEI. Prior to sequencing, the ViraFEST assay stimulated PBMC with viral peptide pools, which expanded the antigen-specific CD4+ T cells. Researchers isolated CD4+ T cells once approximately ten days of culture had elapsed. Nobody among the vaccine recipients had prior SARS-CoV-2 infection (nucleocapsid antibodies were negative). Remarks on this clone: The antigen remains undetermined.

The assay was immunoSEQ multiplex PCR, and TCRdb's table has in-frame clones only and misses some. The top ten clones hold 1.5% to 2% of a sample with roughly 76,000 clones, around 74% of them seen once. J is TRBJ2-3 and V is TRBV2; TRBD2 is a possible D gene (5 bases). Sequenced here: CD4+ T cells from PBMCs cultured with HCoV-229E spike peptides, sampled before COVID-19 vaccination. The source of this sequence is a human donor who received a COVID-19 vaccine. The CDR3 protein is CASRDRTSTDTQYF. The CDR3, as DNA: TGTGCCAGCAGAGACCGGACTAGCACAGATACGCAGTATTTT.